This T cell receptor (beta chain) was recorded in a study of shared clonotypes between healthy human individuals. Study details: Three CD4 naive, three CD4 memory, two CD8 naive and one CD8 memory plate were used per donor.

When replicate PCRs were run on sorted subsets, they used 150 to 250 ng DNA, about 30,000 T cell genomes. Sequencing was performed with immunoSEQ multiplex PCR; in TCRdb, only in-frame clones are kept and a portion is missing. The table lists 1.6 million or so clones, 98% to 99% of them singletons. As regards this clone: Antigen specificity is unknown.

General study findings and limits: Sequencing depth was a factor that was expected to affect clonotype sharing among donors.

CDR1 is SGHTA and CDR2 is FQGNSA in the germline V gene. The ends were cut back, 6 bases at V and 3 bases at J, with 15 bases in the middle. This CDR3 contains 14 residues. The receptor was isolated from a man younger than 40 in good health. The sample comprised naive CD4+ T cells sorted from blood. Subset reported: CD45RA+ positively selected. The chain carries TRBV7-2 and TRBJ2-7; D gene ambiguous. CDR3 sequence reads: CASSRIGPLYEQYF. CDR3 nucleotides: TGTGCCAGCAGTCGAATAGGGCCTCTCTACGAGCAGTACTTC.